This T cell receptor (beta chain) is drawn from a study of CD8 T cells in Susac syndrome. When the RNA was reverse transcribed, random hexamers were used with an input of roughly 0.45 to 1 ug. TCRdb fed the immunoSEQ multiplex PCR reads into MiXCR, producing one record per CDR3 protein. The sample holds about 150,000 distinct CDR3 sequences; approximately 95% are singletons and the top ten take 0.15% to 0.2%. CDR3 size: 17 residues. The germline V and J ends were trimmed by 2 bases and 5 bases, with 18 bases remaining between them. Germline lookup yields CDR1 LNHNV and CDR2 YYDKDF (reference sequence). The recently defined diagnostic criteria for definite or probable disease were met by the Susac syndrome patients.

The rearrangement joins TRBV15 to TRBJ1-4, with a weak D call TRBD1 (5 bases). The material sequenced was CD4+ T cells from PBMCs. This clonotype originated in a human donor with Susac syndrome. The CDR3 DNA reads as TGTGCCACCAGCAGAAACCCCATCCAGGGAGCGAATGAAAAACTGTTTTTT. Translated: CATSRNPIQGANEKLFF.